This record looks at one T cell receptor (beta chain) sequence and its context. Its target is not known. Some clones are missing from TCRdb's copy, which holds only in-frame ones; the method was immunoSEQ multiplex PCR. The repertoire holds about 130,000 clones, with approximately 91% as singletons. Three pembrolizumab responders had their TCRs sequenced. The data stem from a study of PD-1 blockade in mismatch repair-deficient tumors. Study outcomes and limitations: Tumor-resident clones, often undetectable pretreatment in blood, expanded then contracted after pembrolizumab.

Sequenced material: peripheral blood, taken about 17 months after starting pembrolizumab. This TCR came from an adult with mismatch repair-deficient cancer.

The CDR3 sequence: CASSPGTSGTTEQFF. The DNA for the CDR3 is TGTGCCAGTAGTCCGGGGACTAGCGGGACAACTGAGCAGTTCTTC. The chain combines TRBV19 with TRBJ2-1; TRBD2 matches 13 bases. The CDR3 runs 15 residues. Germline V gene lookup returns CDR1 LNHDA and CDR2 SQIVND (reference sequence). Germline trimming cut 5 bases from V and 9 bases from J; bases unmatched to any gene: 7.